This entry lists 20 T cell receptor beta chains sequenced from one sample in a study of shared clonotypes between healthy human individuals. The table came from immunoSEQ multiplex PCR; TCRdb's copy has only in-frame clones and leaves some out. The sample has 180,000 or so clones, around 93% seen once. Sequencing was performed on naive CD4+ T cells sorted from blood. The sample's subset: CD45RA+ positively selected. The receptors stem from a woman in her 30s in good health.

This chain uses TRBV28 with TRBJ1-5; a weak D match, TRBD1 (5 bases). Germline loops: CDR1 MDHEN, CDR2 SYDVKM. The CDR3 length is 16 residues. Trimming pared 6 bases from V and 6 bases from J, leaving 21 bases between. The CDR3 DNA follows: TGTGCCAGCAGCTCCCAGGGAGCGGGGTCTGGTCAGCCCCAGCATTTT. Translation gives CASSSQGAGSGQPQHF. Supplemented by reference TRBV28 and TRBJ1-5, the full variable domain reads DVKVTQSSRYLVKRTGEKVFLECVQDMDHENMFWYRQDPGLGLRLIYFSYDVKMKEKGDIPEGYSVSREKKERFSLILESASTNQTSMYLCASSSQGAGSGQPQHFGDGTRLSIL.

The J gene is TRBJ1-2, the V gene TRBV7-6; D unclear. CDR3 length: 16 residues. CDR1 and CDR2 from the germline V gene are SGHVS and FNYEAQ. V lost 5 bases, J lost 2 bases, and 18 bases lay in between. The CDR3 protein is CASSPRTPALNYGYTF. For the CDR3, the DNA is TGTGCCAGCAGCCCCCGGACTCCCGCTCTAAACTATGGCTACACCTTC. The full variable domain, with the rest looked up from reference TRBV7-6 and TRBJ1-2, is GAGVSQSPRYKVTKRGQDVALRCDPISGHVSLYWYRQALGQGPEFLTYFNYEAQQDKSGLPNDRFSAERPEGSISTLTIQRTEQRDSAMYRCASSPRTPALNYGYTFGSGTRLTVV.

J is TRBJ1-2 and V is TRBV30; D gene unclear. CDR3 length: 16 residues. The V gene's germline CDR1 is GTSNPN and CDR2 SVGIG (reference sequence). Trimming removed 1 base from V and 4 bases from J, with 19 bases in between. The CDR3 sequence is CAWSETPARRGYGYTF. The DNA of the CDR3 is TGTGCCTGGAGTGAGACTCCGGCAAGAAGAGGCTATGGCTACACCTTC.

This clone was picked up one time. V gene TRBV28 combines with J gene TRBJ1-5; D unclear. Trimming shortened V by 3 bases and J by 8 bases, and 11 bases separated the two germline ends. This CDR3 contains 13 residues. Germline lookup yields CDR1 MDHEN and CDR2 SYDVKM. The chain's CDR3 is CASSLPTREPQHF. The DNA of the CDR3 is TGTGCCAGCAGTTTGCCCACCCGGGAGCCCCAGCATTTT.

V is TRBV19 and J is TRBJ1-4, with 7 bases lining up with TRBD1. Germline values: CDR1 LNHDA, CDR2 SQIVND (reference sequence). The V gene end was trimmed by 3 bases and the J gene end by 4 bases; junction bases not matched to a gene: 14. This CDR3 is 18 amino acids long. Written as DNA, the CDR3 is TGTGCCAGTAGTATTGAAGGAGGGGGCCGAAACTTTAATGAAAAACTGTTTTTT. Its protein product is CASSIEGGGRNFNEKLFF.

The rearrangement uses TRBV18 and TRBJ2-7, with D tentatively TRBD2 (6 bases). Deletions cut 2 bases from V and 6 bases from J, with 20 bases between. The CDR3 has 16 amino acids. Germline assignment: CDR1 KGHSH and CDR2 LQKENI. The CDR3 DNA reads TGTGCCAGCTCACCATCTGGGTCGGGAGCGGTTTTCGAGCAGTACTTC. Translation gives CASSPSGSGAVFEQYF.

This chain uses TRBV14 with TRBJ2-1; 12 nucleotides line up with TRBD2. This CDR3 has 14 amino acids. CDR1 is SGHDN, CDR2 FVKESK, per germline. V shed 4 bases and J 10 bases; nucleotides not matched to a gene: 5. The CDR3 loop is CASSRLAGVREQFF. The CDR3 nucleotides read TGTGCCAGCAGCCGACTAGCGGGAGTTCGCGAGCAGTTCTTC.

CDR3 nucleotides: TGTGCCAGCGCTAGCGGGAGTGCCACCGGGGAGCTGTTTTTT. As protein: CASASGSATGELFF. The V call is TRBV2, the J call TRBJ2-2; TRBD2 matches at 10 bases. The V and J ends lost 8 bases and 4 bases, in that order; junction bases with no gene match: 4. The CDR3 covers 14 residues. Germline lookup yields CDR1 SNHLY and CDR2 FYNNEI.

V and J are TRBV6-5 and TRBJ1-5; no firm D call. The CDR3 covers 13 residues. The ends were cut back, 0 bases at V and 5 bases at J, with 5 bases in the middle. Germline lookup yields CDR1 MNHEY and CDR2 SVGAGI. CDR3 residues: CASSYSLDQPQHF. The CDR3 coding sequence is TGTGCCAGCAGTTACTCGTTGGATCAGCCCCAGCATTTT.

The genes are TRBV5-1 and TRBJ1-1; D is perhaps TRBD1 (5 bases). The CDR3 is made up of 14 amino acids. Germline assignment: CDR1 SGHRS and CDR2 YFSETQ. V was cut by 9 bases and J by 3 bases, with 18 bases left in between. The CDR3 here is CATGDGTLDTEAFF. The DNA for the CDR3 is TGCGCCACCGGGGACGGAACCTTGGACACTGAAGCTTTCTTT.

The CDR3 reads CASSLDRTGNTEAFF. CDR3 bases: TGCGCCAGCAGCTTGGATAGGACGGGGAACACTGAAGCTTTCTTT. This chain connects TRBV5-1 to TRBJ1-1; D is ambiguous. Trimming removed 0 bases at V and 1 base at J, with 10 bases between. CDR1 and CDR2 from the germline V gene are SGHRS and YFSETQ. The CDR3 loop spans 15 amino acids.

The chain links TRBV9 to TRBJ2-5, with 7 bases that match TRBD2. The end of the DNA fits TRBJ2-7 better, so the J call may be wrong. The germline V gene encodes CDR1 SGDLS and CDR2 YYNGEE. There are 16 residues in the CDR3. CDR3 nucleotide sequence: TGTGCCAGCAGCGTAGGGGTTGGCGGGAGAGCCTACGAGCAGTACTTC. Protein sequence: CASSVGVGGRAYEQYF.

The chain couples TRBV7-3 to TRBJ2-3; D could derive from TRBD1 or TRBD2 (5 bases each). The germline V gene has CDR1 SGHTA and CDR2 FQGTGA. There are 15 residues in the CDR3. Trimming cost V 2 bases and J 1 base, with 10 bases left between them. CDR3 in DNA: TGTGCCAGCAGCTTATTCGGGACGGGCACAGATACGCAGTATTTT. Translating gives CASSLFGTGTDTQYF.

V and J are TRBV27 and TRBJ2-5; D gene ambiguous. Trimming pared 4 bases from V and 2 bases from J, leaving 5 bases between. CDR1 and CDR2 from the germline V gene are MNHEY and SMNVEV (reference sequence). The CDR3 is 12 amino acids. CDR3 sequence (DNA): TGTGCCAGCAGTTCAGTACAAGAGACCCAGTACTTC. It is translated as CASSSVQETQYF.

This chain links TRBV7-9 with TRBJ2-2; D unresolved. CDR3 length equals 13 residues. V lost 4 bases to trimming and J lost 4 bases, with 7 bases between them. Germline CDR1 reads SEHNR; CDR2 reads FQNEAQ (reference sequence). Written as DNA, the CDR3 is TGTGCCAGCAGCTCGTACATCACCGGGGAGCTGTTTTTT. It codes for CASSSYITGELFF.

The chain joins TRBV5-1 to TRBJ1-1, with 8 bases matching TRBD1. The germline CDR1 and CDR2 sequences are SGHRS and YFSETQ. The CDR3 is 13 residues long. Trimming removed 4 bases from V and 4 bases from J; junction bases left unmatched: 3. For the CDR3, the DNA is TGCGCCAGCAGCGTAACAGGGGGCACTGAAGCTTTCTTT. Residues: CASSVTGGTEAFF.

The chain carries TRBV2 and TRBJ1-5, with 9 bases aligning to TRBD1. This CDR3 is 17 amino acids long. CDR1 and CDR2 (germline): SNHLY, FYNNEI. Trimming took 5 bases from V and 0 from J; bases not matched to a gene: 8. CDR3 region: CASSTGQGRGSNQPQHF. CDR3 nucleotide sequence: TGTGCCAGCAGTACGGGACAGGGAAGAGGTAGCAATCAGCCCCAGCATTTT.

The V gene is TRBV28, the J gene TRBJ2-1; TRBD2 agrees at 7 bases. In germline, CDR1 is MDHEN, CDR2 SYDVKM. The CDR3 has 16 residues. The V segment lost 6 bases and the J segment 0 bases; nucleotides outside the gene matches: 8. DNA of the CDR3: TGTGCCAGCAGCTTGGAGCGGGGAAGCTCCTACAATGAGCAGTTCTTC. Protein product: CASSLERGSSYNEQFF. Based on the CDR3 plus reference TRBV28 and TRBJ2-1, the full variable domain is DVKVTQSSRYLVKRTGEKVFLECVQDMDHENMFWYRQDPGLGLRLIYFSYDVKMKEKGDIPEGYSVSREKKERFSLILESASTNQTSMYLCASSLERGSSYNEQFFGPGTRLTVL.

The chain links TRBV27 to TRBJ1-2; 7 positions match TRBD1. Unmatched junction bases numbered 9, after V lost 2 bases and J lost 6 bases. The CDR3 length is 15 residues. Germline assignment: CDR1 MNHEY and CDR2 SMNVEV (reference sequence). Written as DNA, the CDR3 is TGTGCCAGCAGTTTACTTACAGGGGAGGAGAATGGCTACACCTTC. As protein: CASSLLTGEENGYTF.

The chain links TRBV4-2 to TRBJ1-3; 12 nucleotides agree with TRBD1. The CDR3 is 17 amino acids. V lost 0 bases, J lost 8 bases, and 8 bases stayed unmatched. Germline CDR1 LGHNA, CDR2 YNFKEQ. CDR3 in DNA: TGTGCCAGCAGCCAAGATCAAGGGACAGGGGGCTCGGACACCATATATTTT. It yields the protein CASSQDQGTGGSDTIYF.